Presented here are 19 T cell receptor beta chains from one specimen sequenced in a study of OX40 agonist ivuxolimab in advanced cancers. Sequenced by immunoSEQ multiplex PCR; TCRdb stores in-frame clones only, minus some. The data show some 86,000 clones, about 86% seen once. Here the sequenced sample was CD4+ or CD8+ T cells sorted from blood, taken in a trial of the OX40 agonist ivuxolimab. The receptors come from an adult with an advanced solid tumor such as melanoma, head and neck, liver or kidney cancer.

This sequence joins TRBV18 and TRBJ1-2; 9 bases are a match to TRBD1. CDR1 is KGHSH and CDR2 is LQKENI in the germline V gene. The trim removed 6 bases at V and 5 bases at J, leaving 10 bases unmatched. The CDR3 has 15 residues. CDR3 DNA sequence: TGTGCCAGCTCCCCAGACGGACAGGGGAGATATGGCTACACCTTC. Residues: CASSPDGQGRYGYTF.

Details on this clone: Sequence at one end of the junction differs from germline and may be a read error. CDR3 in DNA: TGTGCTAGCAGCAATCAAGTCAACAGGGGGCTTGAGACCCAGTACTTC. Its translation is CASSNQVNRGLETQYF. The rearrangement links TRBV7-7 to TRBJ2-5; 9 bases align to TRBD1. The CDR3 is made up of 16 amino acids. CDR1 SSHAT and CDR2 FNYEAQ come from the germline V gene (reference sequence).

This sequence joins TRBV27 and TRBJ2-1, with 8 bases identical to TRBD2. Germline V gene sequence: CDR1 MNHEY, CDR2 SMNVEV (reference sequence). V was clipped by 3 bases and J by 4 bases; unmatched bases: 8. This CDR3 comprises 16 residues. For the CDR3, the DNA is TGTGCCAGCAGTTTGACGAGCGGGGGCCCTTACAATGAGCAGTTCTTC. Translation gives CASSLTSGGPYNEQFF.

This clone was recorded once. The V gene is TRBV6-4, the J gene TRBJ1-1; D remains ambiguous. V lost 6 bases to trimming and J lost 4 bases, with 12 bases between them. This CDR3 contains 13 residues. The germline gives CDR1 MRHNA, CDR2 SNTAGT. As DNA, the CDR3 is TGTGCCAGCAGGACGGAGGCGGGCACTGAAGCTTTCTTT. It translates to CASRTEAGTEAFF.

The gene calls are TRBV27 and TRBJ2-7, with a tentative D call TRBD2 (6 bases). The ends were cut back, 2 bases at V and 2 bases at J, with 16 bases in the middle. CDR1 and CDR2 (germline): MNHEY, SMNVEV (reference sequence). The CDR3 has 16 residues. The CDR3 protein is CASSLNGGVLTYEQYF. The CDR3 region has the DNA TGTGCCAGCAGTTTAAATGGCGGGGTACTCACCTACGAGCAGTACTTC.

On this clone: At the DNA level, this CDR3 is encoded by other sequences in the same sample as well. The chain couples TRBV5-1 to TRBJ2-1; maybe TRBD2 (5 bases). Deletions cut 2 bases from V and 3 bases from J, with 6 bases between. This CDR3 has 13 residues. Germline V gene sequence: CDR1 SGHRS, CDR2 YFSETQ. The CDR3 region is CASSLGGYNEQFF. CDR3 sequence (DNA): TGCGCCAGCAGCTTAGGAGGCTACAATGAGCAGTTCTTC.

The rearrangement uses TRBV6-5 and TRBJ2-7; no definite D call. The germline V gene has CDR1 MNHEY and CDR2 SVGAGI. Trimming removed 0 bases from V and 9 bases from J, with 9 bases in between. The length of the CDR3 is 12 residues. CDR3 bases: TGTGCCAGCAGTTACTCAGGGTCCGCGCAGTACTTC. Translated, it gives CASSYSGSAQYF.

As to this clone: Distinct nucleotide sequences in the sample also encode this CDR3. This chain joins TRBV5-4 and TRBJ2-2; D unclear. V gave up 0 bases and J gave up 7 bases, with 4 bases separating them. The CDR3 extends over 12 amino acids. Germline CDR1 and CDR2: SGHNT and YYREEE (reference sequence). CDR3 in DNA: TGTGCCAGCAGCTTGGAAGTCGGGGAGCTGTTTTTT. Translated: CASSLEVGELFF.

The V gene is TRBV7-2, the J gene TRBJ1-1; 8 positions agree with TRBD1. V shed 1 base, J shed 8 bases, and the junction held 15 bases outside the gene matches. The germline gives CDR1 SGHTA, CDR2 FQGNSA. CDR3 length: 17 amino acids. The CDR3: CASSLDLGTGLYPEAFF. The CDR3, as DNA: TGTGCCAGCAGCTTAGATTTGGGGACAGGTCTTTATCCAGAAGCTTTCTTT.

This clone was observed a few times. The CDR3 reads CASLSVQSLHF. The CDR3 bases are TGTGCCAGCTTATCGGTTCAGTCCCTCCACTTT. The rearrangement links TRBV6-1 to TRBJ1-6; D is undetermined. CDR3 length equals 11 residues. The germline V gene encodes CDR1 MNHNS and CDR2 SASEGT. The V gene lost 8 bases and the J gene lost 14 bases, with 13 bases spanning the gap.

The chain joins TRBV4-3 to TRBJ2-1; D unclear. Trimming removed 1 base from V and 3 bases from J, with 10 bases in between. From germline, CDR1 is LGHNA and CDR2 YSLEER. CDR3 size: 15 residues. CDR3 sequence (DNA): TGCGCCAGCAGCCAAGCTACAGTGGGCTACAATGAGCAGTTCTTC. It codes for CASSQATVGYNEQFF.

J is TRBJ1-1 and V is TRBV27; D is ambiguous. V was pared by 5 bases and J by 0 bases, with 7 bases between. CDR3 length: 13 amino acids. Germline V lookup: CDR1 MNHEY, CDR2 SMNVEV (reference sequence). The CDR3 bases are TGTGCCAGCAGTCCAGGTATGAACACTGAAGCTTTCTTT. Encoded protein: CASSPGMNTEAFF.

The chain joins TRBV27 to TRBJ2-1; 9 positions match TRBD1. Germline V CDR1 and CDR2: MNHEY, SMNVEV (reference sequence). The V and J ends lost 6 bases and 4 bases, in that order; junction bases with no gene match: 7. The CDR3 runs 15 residues. The CDR3 bases are TGTGCCAGCAGCTCCGGGACAGGGAGATACAATGAGCAGTTCTTC. Translating gives CASSSGTGRYNEQFF.

This clone was seen once. V gene TRBV5-3 combines with J gene TRBJ2-1; D gene uncertain. TRBV5-3 is assigned to the ORF class and has an uncertain function. V lost 6 bases, J lost 1 base, and 20 bases lay in between. The CDR3 runs 17 residues. CDR3 nucleotide sequence: TGTGCCAGAATGAGCGCGGAGAGTCCTAGATCCTACAATGAGCAGTTCTTC. Translating gives CARMSAESPRSYNEQFF.

About this clone itself: Just one base apart from a much larger clone, this may be a read error. This sample also contains other DNA sequences that code for the same CDR3. This chain uses TRBV7-3 with TRBJ1-2; D gene unclear. The V end was cut by 5 bases, the J end by 4 bases, with 14 bases between. The CDR3 length is 14 residues. Germline loops: CDR1 SGHTA, CDR2 FQGTGA. The DNA of the CDR3 is TGTGCCAGCAGCCTAGATGGGCAAGGCTATGGCTACACCTTC. It codes for CASSLDGQGYGYTF.

The DNA of the CDR3 is TGCGCCAGCAGCCAAGTGACCAGCGAGACCCAGTACTTC. Translating it yields CASSQVTSETQYF. V gene TRBV4-1 combines with J gene TRBJ2-5, with D uncertain. The V gene's germline CDR1 is MGHRA and CDR2 YSYEKL. V lost 1 base to trimming and J lost 5 bases, with 8 bases between them. The CDR3 runs to 13 residues.

The chain links TRBV14 to TRBJ2-2, with a weak D call TRBD2 (6 bases). Germline CDR1 is SGHDN and CDR2 is FVKESK. The CDR3 is made up of 14 amino acids. V lost 4 bases to trimming and J lost 7 bases, with 13 bases between them. CDR3 nucleotides: TGTGCCAGCAGCCCGGGGACTTCCCTCGGGGAGCTGTTTTTT. Encoded protein: CASSPGTSLGELFF. The entire variable domain, with the rest obtained from reference TRBV14 and TRBJ2-2, is as follows: EAGVTQFPSHSVIEKGQTVTLRCDPISGHDNLYWYRRVMGKEIKFLLHFVKESKQDESGMPNNRFLAERTGGTYSTLKVQPAELEDSGVYFCASSPGTSLGELFFGEGSRLTVL.

This chain connects TRBV6-6 to TRBJ1-1, with 8 bases that match TRBD1. The V gene end was trimmed by 2 bases and the J gene end by 6 bases; junction bases not matched to a gene: 8. Germline values: CDR1 MNHNY, CDR2 SVGAGI (reference sequence). This CDR3 region has 15 residues. CDR3 nucleotides: TGTGCCAGCAGTTACCTCGGACAGGGATCATCTGAAGCTTTCTTT. Translating gives CASSYLGQGSSEAFF.

The gene calls are TRBV19 and TRBJ2-1; D remains unclear. The ends were cut back, 6 bases at V and 0 bases at J, with 9 bases in the middle. Germline loops: CDR1 LNHDA, CDR2 SQIVND (reference sequence). This CDR3 has 14 residues. The CDR3 region has the DNA TGTGCCAGTAGGCCGCAGAGCTCCTACAATGAGCAGTTCTTC. It encodes CASRPQSSYNEQFF.